One sample yielded the 22 T cell receptor beta chains listed below, sequenced in a study of T cells in Graves' hyperthyroidism and ophthalmopathy. Researchers took RNA transcripts and amplified the TCR beta CDR3 regions from them. When the TCR CDR3 underwent first-round RT-PCR, the HTBI primer set was used. TCRdb fed the multiplex PCR reads into MiXCR, producing one record per CDR3 protein. This sample has about 420,000 distinct CDR3 sequences; less than 20% occur once, and the top ten carry roughly 7.4%. The sample was blood. The receptor source for this set is a woman aged 18-29 years with Graves' hyperthyroidism.

In its sample, this clonotype was seen a few times. This chain uses TRBV10-3 with TRBJ2-1; 7 bases match TRBD2. CDR3 length: 15 amino acids. V was pared by 3 bases and J by 5 bases, with 7 bases of the junction left unmatched. Germline CDR1 and CDR2: ENHRY and SYGVKD. The CDR3 reads CAISESTSRDNEQFF. CDR3 DNA sequence: TGTGCCATCAGTGAATCGACTAGCCGTGACAATGAGCAGTTCTTC.

This clonotype has just one count. The chain combines TRBV27 with TRBJ1-5, with 10 bases that match TRBD1. Germline CDR1 and CDR2: MNHEY and SMNVEV (reference sequence). The CDR3 is 17 residues long. V trimming: 2 bases; J trimming: 2 bases; junction bases outside the gene matches: 6. As DNA, the CDR3 is TGTGCCAGCAGTTTAGTCGGGACAGGGGTACGCAATCAGCCCCAGCATTTT. Protein: CASSLVGTGVRNQPQHF.

Ten or more counts support this clonotype. The chain links TRBV6-1 to TRBJ2-3, with D unclear. The CDR3 length is 13 residues. The germline CDR1 and CDR2 sequences are MNHNS and SASEGT. Between the trimmed V and J ends, which lost 5 bases and 4 bases, there was a span of 10 bases. CDR3 loop: CASSTKRADTQYF. The CDR3 DNA is TGTGCCAGCAGTACTAAAAGGGCAGATACGCAGTATTTT.

This clonotype was seen at least ten times. V usage is TRBV20-1 and J usage is TRBJ1-3, with unresolved D. CDR3 length equals 13 residues. Germline lookup yields CDR1 DFQATT and CDR2 SNEGSKA (reference sequence). V dropped 3 bases and J dropped 0 bases, with 6 bases sitting between them. CDR3 loop: CSASPLSGNTIYF. CDR3 nucleotides: TGCAGTGCTAGCCCCCTCTCTGGAAACACCATATATTTT.

This clonotype was detected only a few times. The rearrangement links TRBV20-1 to TRBJ2-1; the match to TRBD2 covers 9 bases. V lost 3 bases, J lost 5 bases, and 11 bases stayed unmatched. Per germline, CDR1 DFQATT and CDR2 SNEGSKA (reference sequence). This CDR3 has 16 residues. The CDR3 loop is CSASRSGGRSNNEQFF. The CDR3 DNA follows: TGCAGTGCTAGCAGGAGCGGGGGGAGATCCAACAATGAGCAGTTCTTC.

In the case of this clonotype: This likely comes from a read error, as the CDR3 has no conserved phenylalanine or tryptophan at its end. The CDR3 DNA follows: TGTGCCTCCTCCGCGGGGACAGGGGAAAGAGGTGGCTACACCTCC. Its protein is CASSAGTGERGGYTS. The rearrangement uses TRBV10-3 and TRBJ1-2; 10 nucleotides agree with TRBD1. V was clipped by 11 bases and J by 7 bases; unmatched bases: 16. CDR3 size: 15 residues. Germline-derived CDR1 and CDR2 are ENHRY and SYGVKD.

This clonotype has at least ten counts. The chain carries TRBV6-1 and TRBJ1-5; the match to TRBD1 covers 7 bases. V was pared by 6 bases and J by 5 bases, with 10 bases of the junction left unmatched. The length of the CDR3 is 15 residues. In germline, CDR1 is MNHNS, CDR2 SASEGT. The CDR3 DNA is TGTGCCAGCAGCCTGACAGGGCTGGAAGATCAGCCCCAGCATTTT. It is translated as CASSLTGLEDQPQHF.

This clonotype was seen at least ten times. V and J are TRBV28 and TRBJ2-7; possibly TRBD1 for D (5 bases). Germline V gene sequence: CDR1 MDHEN, CDR2 SYDVKM. The V and J ends lost 1 base and 5 bases respectively, with 9 bases between them. This CDR3 has 13 amino acids. The CDR3 reads CASSLSAGNEQYF. The DNA of the CDR3 is TGTGCCAGCAGTTTATCGGCAGGGAACGAGCAGTACTTC.

This clonotype came up many times. This chain links TRBV20-1 with TRBJ2-7; 9 positions match TRBD1. The CDR3 has 12 amino acids. Germline CDR1 DFQATT, CDR2 SNEGSKA (reference sequence). With V trimmed by 5 bases and J by 2 bases, 1 base remained unmatched. DNA for the CDR3: TGCAGTGCTCGACAGGGGGCCTACGAGCAGTACTTC. As protein: CSARQGAYEQYF.

This clonotype was counted at least ten times. The V gene is TRBV3-1, the J gene TRBJ2-3; 8 positions match TRBD2. The CDR3 is 16 residues long. CDR1 is LGHDT, CDR2 YNNKEL, per germline (reference sequence). J gave up 1 base and V 4 bases, and 7 bases lay outside the gene matches. The CDR3 sequence: CASSRLGRGGTDTQYF. CDR3 DNA sequence: TGTGCCAGCAGCCGCCTCGGGCGGGGGGGCACAGATACGCAGTATTTT.

Concerning this clonotype: The CDR3 does not close with the conserved phenylalanine or tryptophan, likely indicating a read error. The CDR3 bases are TGTGCCAGCGGATGGATACCTAGCAATCAGCCCCAGCATTCT. It codes for CASGWIPSNQPQHS. The gene calls are TRBV6-6 and TRBJ1-5; no definite D call. Germline values: CDR1 MNHNY, CDR2 SVGAGI (reference sequence). The V end lost 8 bases, the J end lost 0 bases, and 11 bases lay between the germline ends. The CDR3 is 14 residues long.

This clonotype was seen at least ten times. This chain links TRBV2 with TRBJ2-2, with TRBD2 identical over 10 bases. This CDR3 region has 16 residues. Germline V lookup: CDR1 SNHLY, CDR2 FYNNEI. The trim removed 5 bases at V and 6 bases at J, leaving 9 bases unmatched. Written as DNA, the CDR3 is TGTGCCAGCAGTACCCGGGTAGCGGGGGGCCCCGGGGAGCTGTTTTTT. As protein: CASSTRVAGGPGELFF.

The chain couples TRBV19 to TRBJ2-2; TRBD1 is a possible D gene (5 bases). Per germline, CDR1 LNHDA and CDR2 SQIVND (reference sequence). CDR3 size: 13 residues. The germline V and J ends were trimmed by 1 base and 7 bases, with 7 bases remaining between them. The CDR3 sequence is CASSIGQGGELFF. In nucleotides, the CDR3 is TGTGCCAGTAGTATAGGTCAGGGCGGGGAGCTGTTTTTT. Variable domain in full (rest from reference TRBV19 and TRBJ2-2): DGGITQSPKYLFRKEGQNVTLSCEQNLNHDAMYWYRQDPGQGLRLIYYSQIVNDFQKGDIAEGYSVSREKKESFPLTVTSAQKNPTAFYLCASSIGQGGELFFGEGSRLTVL.

The chain is built from TRBV15 and TRBJ2-1; 13 positions agree with TRBD2. Germline lookup yields CDR1 LNHNV and CDR2 YYDKDF (reference sequence). The junction had 3 bases not matched to a gene; V was cut back by 0 bases and J by 7 bases. This CDR3 is 16 amino acids long. CDR3 sequence: CATSRDPGLAGNEQFF. The CDR3 nucleotides are TGTGCCACCAGCAGAGACCCGGGACTAGCGGGAAATGAGCAGTTCTTC.

This clonotype occurred many times. This chain connects TRBV5-4 to TRBJ2-5, with no clear D. Germline values: CDR1 SGHNT, CDR2 YYREEE (reference sequence). The CDR3 consists of 15 residues. The V end lost 9 bases, the J end lost 1 base, and 19 bases lay between the germline ends. CDR3 protein: CATSPGSHPQETQYF. For the CDR3, the DNA is TGTGCCACCTCCCCCGGGTCGCACCCCCAAGAGACCCAGTACTTC. Looking up the rest from reference TRBV5-4 and TRBJ2-5 gives the full variable domain: ETGVTQSPTHLIKTRGQQVTLRCSSQSGHNTVSWYQQALGQGPQFIFQYYREEENGRGNFPPRFSGLQFPNYSSELNVNALELDDSALYLCATSPGSHPQETQYFGPGTRLLVL.

This CDR3 is CATSDSSQGPDGYTF. CDR3 DNA sequence: TGTGCCACCAGTGATTCCTCACAGGGCCCCGACGGCTACACCTTC. The rearrangement uses TRBV24-1 and TRBJ1-2; D is perhaps TRBD1 (6 bases). Germline CDR1 is KGHDR and CDR2 is SFDVKD. The CDR3 loop spans 15 amino acids. The V end lost 2 bases, the J end lost 8 bases, and 17 bases lay between the germline ends.

The chain couples TRBV7-6 to TRBJ2-7; D might be TRBD1 (6 bases). Per germline, CDR1 SGHVS and CDR2 FNYEAQ. The length of the CDR3 is 13 residues. V lost 5 bases, J lost 10 bases, and 18 bases lay in between. CDR3 in amino acids: CASSHGQGLRQYF. The CDR3 DNA reads TGTGCCAGCAGCCATGGTCAGGGGCTTCGACAGTACTTC.

The CDR3 loop reads CASSHPGSLNEKLFF. In DNA form, the CDR3 reads TGCGCCAGCAGCCACCCAGGGAGCCTCAATGAAAAACTGTTTTTT. The chain uses TRBV4-1 and TRBJ1-4, with D possibly TRBD1 on 5 matching bases. Per germline, CDR1 MGHRA and CDR2 YSYEKL. The CDR3 sequence is 15 residues long. Trimming shortened V by 3 bases and J by 5 bases, and 13 bases separated the two germline ends.

This clonotype was found many times. The J gene is TRBJ2-7, the V gene TRBV18, with D uncertain. The V gene's germline CDR1 is KGHSH and CDR2 LQKENI. Trimming stripped 0 bases from V and 6 bases from J, with 15 bases between. The CDR3 sequence is 15 residues long. The CDR3 reads CASSPPGRKGGEQYF. CDR3 in DNA: TGTGCCAGCTCACCACCGGGTAGGAAGGGCGGCGAGCAGTACTTC.

This clonotype was counted ten times or more. The V gene is TRBV6-1, the J gene TRBJ1-1; D gene uncertain. The CDR3 totals 12 residues. Germline V lookup: CDR1 MNHNS, CDR2 SASEGT. The ends were cut back, 8 bases at V and 0 bases at J, with 7 bases in the middle. CDR3 bases: TGTGCCAGCGGACCATTGAACACTGAAGCTTTCTTT. Amino acids: CASGPLNTEAFF.

This clonotype was counted many times. The DNA of the CDR3 is TGCAGCGTTGCCGGACAGGCGAACACTGAAGCTTTCTTT. Translating it yields CSVAGQANTEAFF. The chain couples TRBV29-1 to TRBJ1-1, with 7 bases fitting TRBD1. In germline, CDR1 is SQVTM, CDR2 ANQGSEA. Trimming at V came to 4 bases and at J to 1 base, leaving 3 bases not matched to a gene. CDR3 length equals 13 residues.

J is TRBJ2-1 and V is TRBV7-3, with TRBD1 matching 10 bases. V shed 5 bases, J shed 6 bases, and the junction held 13 bases outside the gene matches. Germline CDR1 SGHTA, CDR2 FQGTGA. The CDR3 consists of 17 residues. The CDR3 loop is CASSQLPGTGDFNEQFF. The DNA of the CDR3 is TGTGCCAGCAGCCAACTTCCCGGGACAGGGGATTTCAATGAGCAGTTCTTC. Filled out from reference TRBV7-3 and TRBJ2-1, the complete variable domain reads GAGVSQTPSNKVTEKGKYVELRCDPISGHTALYWYRQSLGQGPEFLIYFQGTGAADDSGLPNDRFFAVRPEGSVSTLKIQRTERGDSAVYLCASSQLPGTGDFNEQFFGPGTRLTVL.